A single sample is the source of the 19 T cell receptor beta chains below, sequenced in a study of CDR3 diversity in severe acne. TCRdb reanalysed the PCR reads using MiXCR and keeps one entry per CDR3 protein. The repertoire holds approximately 79,000 distinct CDR3 sequences, with 45% to 50% as singletons. Sequenced: blood. The source of these receptors is a male donor in good health, serving as a control.

The chain combines TRBV19 with TRBJ2-7, with TRBD2 matching over 11 bases. The CDR3 length is 14 residues. After removal of 6 bases from V and 1 base from J, the junction contained 2 bases not matched to a gene. Germline V gene sequence: CDR1 LNHDA, CDR2 SQIVND (reference sequence). This CDR3 is CASRRTSGSYEQYF. CDR3 nucleotide sequence: TGTGCCAGTAGAAGGACTAGCGGGTCCTACGAGCAGTACTTC.

The CDR3 sequence: CASSVGDSPNTEAFF. The CDR3 DNA follows: TGTGCCAGCAGCGTCGGGGACTCCCCAAACACTGAAGCTTTCTTT. V is TRBV9 and J is TRBJ1-1, with D maybe TRBD1 (5 bases). The CDR3 consists of 15 residues. The germline V gene has CDR1 SGDLS and CDR2 YYNGEE. V shed 2 bases and J shed 2 bases, with 13 bases lying between them.

This clonotype came up a few times. This rearrangement joins TRBV24-1 to TRBJ2-5; the D gene is possibly TRBD2 (5 bases). Germline CDR1 is KGHDR and CDR2 is SFDVKD. The ends were cut back, 0 bases at V and 4 bases at J, with 5 bases in the middle. The CDR3 extends over 13 amino acids. Here the CDR3 DNA reads TGTGCCACCAGTGATTTGGGGAGAGAGACCCAGTACTTC. Translation: CATSDLGRETQYF.

This clonotype has only a few counts. J is TRBJ2-2 and V is TRBV10-1, with D unclear. CDR3 length: 13 residues. The V end was cut by 6 bases, the J end by 8 bases, with 13 bases between. The V gene's germline CDR1 is WNHNN and CDR2 SYGVQD (reference sequence). The CDR3 DNA reads TGCGCCAGCAGCGCCACCCCTCAGGGGGAGCTGTTTTTT. Translating it yields CASSATPQGELFF.

The V and J genes are TRBV20-1 and TRBJ2-1, with D perhaps matching TRBD2 (6 bases). This CDR3 is 15 amino acids long. V lost 5 bases, J lost 5 bases, and 19 bases lay in between. CDR1 is DFQATT and CDR2 is SNEGSKA in the germline V gene (reference sequence). The CDR3 nucleotides are TGCAGTGCTGGGGACTCACGCTCTGGAAACAATGAGCAGTTCTTC. It specifies CSAGDSRSGNNEQFF.

This chain links TRBV29-1 with TRBJ2-2, with D tentatively TRBD1 or TRBD2 (6 bases each). V lost 6 bases and J lost 13, with 21 bases in between. The CDR3 is 13 residues long. Germline CDR1 is SQVTM and CDR2 is ANQGSEA. CDR3 loop: CSVRGQLEGRLFF. The DNA of the CDR3 is TGCAGCGTCCGGGGGCAATTAGAAGGGAGGCTGTTTTTT.

V and J are TRBV20-1 and TRBJ2-7; 9 bases agree with TRBD2. V dropped 6 bases and J dropped 2; count of bases not matched to a gene: 11. Looked up from germline, CDR1 is DFQATT and CDR2 is SNEGSKA (reference sequence). The CDR3 covers 15 residues. CDR3 sequence (DNA): TGCAGTGCCTGGTCCTCTATAGCGGGGGCCTACGAGCAGTACTTC. Translated: CSAWSSIAGAYEQYF.

The chain recombines TRBV7-3 with TRBJ1-1; D call uncertain. The CDR3 spans 14 residues. The V end lost 5 bases, the J end lost 1 base, and 11 bases lay between the germline ends. Germline V lookup: CDR1 SGHTA, CDR2 FQGTGA. In DNA, the CDR3 is TGTGCCAGCAGCCCCCATGCGGGGAACACTGAAGCTTTCTTT. Translating gives CASSPHAGNTEAFF.

The chain employs TRBV5-1 and TRBJ1-5; 7 positions agree with TRBD1. V was clipped by 0 bases and J by 4 bases; unmatched bases: 10. Germline lookup yields CDR1 SGHRS and CDR2 YFSETQ. This CDR3 spans 17 amino acids. Here the CDR3 reads CASSLEVGGEINQPQHF. Written as DNA, the CDR3 is TGCGCCAGCAGCTTGGAAGTAGGGGGCGAGATAAATCAGCCCCAGCATTTT.

The gene calls are TRBV6-5 and TRBJ2-7; maybe TRBD1 (6 bases). Between the trimmed V and J ends, which lost 2 bases and 4 bases, there was a span of 9 bases. The CDR3 contains 13 residues. Germline lookup yields CDR1 MNHEY and CDR2 SVGAGI. CDR3 in DNA: TGTGCCAGCAGTTACGGCAGGGGATACGAGCAGTACTTC. Its protein product is CASSYGRGYEQYF.

The V call is TRBV6-5, the J call TRBJ1-6; TRBD1 matches 9 bases. The CDR3 totals 15 residues. Per the germline V gene, CDR1 is MNHEY and CDR2 is SVGAGI. V lost 7 bases and J lost 10; bases outside the gene matches: 11. The DNA for the CDR3 is TGTGCCAGCAACGCGGGACAGGGATCCGCCTCACCCCTCCACTTT. Translation: CASNAGQGSASPLHF.

The rearrangement uses TRBV15 and TRBJ2-7; the match to TRBD2 covers 12 bases. After removal of 4 bases from V and 5 bases from J, the junction contained 9 bases not matched to a gene. The CDR3 has 16 residues. Germline V gene sequence: CDR1 LNHNV, CDR2 YYDKDF (reference sequence). This CDR3 reads CATSMKTSGSMNEQYF. The CDR3 coding sequence is TGTGCCACCAGCATGAAGACTAGCGGGAGTATGAACGAGCAGTACTTC.

This clonotype ranks as medium-sized (0.01 to 0.1%). This chain links TRBV11-1 with TRBJ2-1; a possible D gene is TRBD2 (7 bases). Germline V gives CDR1 SGHAT, CDR2 FQDESV (reference sequence). The CDR3 is 15 residues long. V was clipped by 5 bases and J by 4 bases, with 15 bases between them. CDR3: CASSPKGGRYNEQFF. CDR3 DNA sequence: TGTGCCAGCAGCCCGAAGGGGGGGCGGTACAATGAGCAGTTCTTC.

The gene calls are TRBV7-3 and TRBJ2-1, with 11 positions matching TRBD2. Germline CDR1 SGHTA, CDR2 FQGTGA. V gave up 8 bases and J gave up 6 bases; unmatched junction bases: 3. The CDR3 has 13 residues. The CDR3 DNA reads as TGTGCCAGCGCCGGACTAGCGGGCAATGAGCAGTTCTTC. Its translation: CASAGLAGNEQFF.

This clonotype was seen ten or more times. This chain links TRBV5-1 with TRBJ2-7, with 7 bases fitting TRBD2. There are 13 residues in the CDR3. Germline loops: CDR1 SGHRS, CDR2 YFSETQ. V gave up 4 bases and J gave up 3 bases; unmatched junction bases: 4. CDR3 sequence: CASSQERDYEQYF. CDR3 bases: TGCGCCAGCAGCCAGGAGCGGGACTACGAGCAGTACTTC. Complete variable domain (other parts from reference TRBV5-1 and TRBJ2-7): KAGVTQTPRYLIKTRGQQVTLSCSPISGHRSVSWYQQTPGQGLQFLFEYFSETQRNKGNFPGRFSGRQFSNSRSEMNVSTLELGDSALYLCASSQERDYEQYFGPGTRLTVT.

This clonotype showed up many times. The rearrangement links TRBV28 to TRBJ2-6; maybe TRBD2 (5 bases). V lost 6 bases and J 0 bases, leaving 9 bases between the germline ends. This CDR3 spans 15 amino acids. Germline V lookup: CDR1 MDHEN, CDR2 SYDVKM. The CDR3 nucleotides read TGTGCCAGCAGCCGACTACGCTCTGGGGCCAACGTCCTGACTTTC. Protein: CASSRLRSGANVLTF. Variable domain in full (rest from reference TRBV28 and TRBJ2-6): DVKVTQSSRYLVKRTGEKVFLECVQDMDHENMFWYRQDPGLGLRLIYFSYDVKMKEKGDIPEGYSVSREKKERFSLILESASTNQTSMYLCASSRLRSGANVLTFGAGSRLTVL.

V gene TRBV24-1 combines with J gene TRBJ2-7; D perhaps matches TRBD2 (5 bases). The CDR3 contains 14 residues. Per the germline V gene, CDR1 is KGHDR and CDR2 is SFDVKD. V lost 6 bases, J lost 2 bases, and 13 bases lay in between. The CDR3 loop is CATSLGGSPYEQYF. CDR3 nucleotide sequence: TGTGCCACCAGTCTTGGCGGGTCGCCCTACGAGCAGTACTTC.

In this sample, this clonotype turned up a few times. The chain employs TRBV6-1 and TRBJ1-2; D ambiguous. Germline V gives CDR1 MNHNS, CDR2 SASEGT. V shed 0 bases and J shed 0 bases, with 2 bases lying between them. The CDR3 loop spans 13 amino acids. The CDR3, as DNA: TGTGCCAGCAGTGAAGCAGCTAACTATGGCTACACCTTC. This encodes CASSEAANYGYTF.

This clonotype was seen many times. V and J are TRBV5-6 and TRBJ1-6, with no clear D. Deletions cut 1 base from V and 5 bases from J, with 4 bases between. CDR1 is SGHDT and CDR2 is YYEEEE in the germline V gene. This CDR3 region has 13 residues. The CDR3 spells CASSLYHNSPLHF. The CDR3 bases are TGTGCCAGCAGCTTGTACCATAATTCACCCCTCCACTTT.